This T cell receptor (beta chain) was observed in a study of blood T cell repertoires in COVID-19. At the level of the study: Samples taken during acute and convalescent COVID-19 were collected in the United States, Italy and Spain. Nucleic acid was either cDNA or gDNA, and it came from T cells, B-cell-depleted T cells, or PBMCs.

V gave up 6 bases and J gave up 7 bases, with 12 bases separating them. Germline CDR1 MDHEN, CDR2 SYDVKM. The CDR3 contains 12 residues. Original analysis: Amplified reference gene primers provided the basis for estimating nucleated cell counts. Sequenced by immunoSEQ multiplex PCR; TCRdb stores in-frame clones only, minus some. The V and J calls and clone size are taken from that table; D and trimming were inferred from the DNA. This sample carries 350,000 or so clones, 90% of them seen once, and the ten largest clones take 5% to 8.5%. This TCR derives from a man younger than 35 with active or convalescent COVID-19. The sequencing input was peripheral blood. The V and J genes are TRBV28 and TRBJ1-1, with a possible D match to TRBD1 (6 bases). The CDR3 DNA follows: TGTGCCAGCAGCTTACAGGGCTTTGAAGCTTTCTTT. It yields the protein CASSLQGFEAFF.